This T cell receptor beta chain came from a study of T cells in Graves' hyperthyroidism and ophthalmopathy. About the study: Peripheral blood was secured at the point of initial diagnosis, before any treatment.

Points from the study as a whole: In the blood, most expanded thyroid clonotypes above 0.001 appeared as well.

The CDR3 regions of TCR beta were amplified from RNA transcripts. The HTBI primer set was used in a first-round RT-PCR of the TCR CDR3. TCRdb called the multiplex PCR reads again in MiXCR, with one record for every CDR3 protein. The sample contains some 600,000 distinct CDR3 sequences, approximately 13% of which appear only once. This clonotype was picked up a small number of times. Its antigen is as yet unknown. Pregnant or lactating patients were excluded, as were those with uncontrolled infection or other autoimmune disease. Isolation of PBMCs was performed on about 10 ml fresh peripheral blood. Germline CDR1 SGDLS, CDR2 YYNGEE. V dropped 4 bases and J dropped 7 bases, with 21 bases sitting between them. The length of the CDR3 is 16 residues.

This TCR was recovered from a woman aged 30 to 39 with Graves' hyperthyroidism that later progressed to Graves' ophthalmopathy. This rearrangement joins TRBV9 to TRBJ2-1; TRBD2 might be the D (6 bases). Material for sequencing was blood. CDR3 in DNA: TGTGCCAGCAGCCCCCGGGCGGGAACATATCGAAATGAGCAGTTCTTC. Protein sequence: CASSPRAGTYRNEQFF.